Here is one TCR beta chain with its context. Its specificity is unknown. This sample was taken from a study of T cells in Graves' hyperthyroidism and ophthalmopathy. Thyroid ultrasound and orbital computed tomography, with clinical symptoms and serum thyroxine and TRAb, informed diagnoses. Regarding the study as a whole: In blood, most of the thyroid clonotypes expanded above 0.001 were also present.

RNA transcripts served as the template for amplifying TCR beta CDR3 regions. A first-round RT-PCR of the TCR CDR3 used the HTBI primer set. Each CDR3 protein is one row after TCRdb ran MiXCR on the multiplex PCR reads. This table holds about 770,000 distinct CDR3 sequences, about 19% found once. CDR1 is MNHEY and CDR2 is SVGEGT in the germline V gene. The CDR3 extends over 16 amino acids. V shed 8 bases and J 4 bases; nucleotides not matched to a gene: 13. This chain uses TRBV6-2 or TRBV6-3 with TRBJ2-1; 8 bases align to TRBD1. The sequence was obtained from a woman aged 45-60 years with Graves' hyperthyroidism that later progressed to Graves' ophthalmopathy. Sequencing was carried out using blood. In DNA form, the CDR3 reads TGTGCCAGCCGGCGCGGGACAGGAACAGGGTACAATGAGCAGTTCTTC. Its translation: CASRRGTGTGYNEQFF.